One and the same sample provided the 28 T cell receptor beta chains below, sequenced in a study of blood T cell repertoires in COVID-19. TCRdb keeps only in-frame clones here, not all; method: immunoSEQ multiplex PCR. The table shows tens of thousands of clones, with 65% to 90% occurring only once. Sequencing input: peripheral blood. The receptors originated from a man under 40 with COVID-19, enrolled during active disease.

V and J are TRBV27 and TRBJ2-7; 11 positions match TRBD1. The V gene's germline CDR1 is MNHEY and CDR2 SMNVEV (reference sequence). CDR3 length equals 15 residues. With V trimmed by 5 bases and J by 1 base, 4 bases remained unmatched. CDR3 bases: TGTGCCAGCAGTCAAGGGACAGGGGGGTCCTACGAGCAGTACTTC. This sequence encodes CASSQGTGGSYEQYF.

The CDR3 here is CASRPDRMRTEAFF. In DNA form, the CDR3 reads TGTGCCAGCAGGCCGGACAGGATGAGGACTGAAGCTTTCTTT. The chain employs TRBV28 and TRBJ1-1; 7 bases match TRBD1. Losses at the gene ends were 6 bases for V and 5 bases for J; bases not matched to a gene: 9. The CDR3 contains 14 residues. CDR1 and CDR2 (germline): MDHEN, SYDVKM.

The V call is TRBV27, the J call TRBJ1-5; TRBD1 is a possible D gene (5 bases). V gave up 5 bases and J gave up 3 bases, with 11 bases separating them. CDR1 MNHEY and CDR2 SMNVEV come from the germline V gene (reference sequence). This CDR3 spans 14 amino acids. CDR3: CASSPQDTNQPQHF. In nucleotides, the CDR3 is TGTGCCAGCAGTCCGCAGGACACCAATCAGCCCCAGCATTTT.

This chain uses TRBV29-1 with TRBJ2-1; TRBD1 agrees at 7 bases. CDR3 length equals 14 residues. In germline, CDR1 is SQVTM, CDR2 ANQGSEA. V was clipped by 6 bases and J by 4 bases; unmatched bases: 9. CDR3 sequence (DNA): TGCAGCGTCTCCGGGACAGAGATGTACAATGAGCAGTTCTTC. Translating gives CSVSGTEMYNEQFF.

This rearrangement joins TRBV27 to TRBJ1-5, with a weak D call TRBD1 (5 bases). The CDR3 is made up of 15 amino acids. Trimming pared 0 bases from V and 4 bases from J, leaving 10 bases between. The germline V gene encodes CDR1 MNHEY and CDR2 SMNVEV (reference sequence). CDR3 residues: CASSLSIGANQPQHF. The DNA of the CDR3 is TGTGCCAGCAGTTTATCCATAGGGGCGAATCAGCCCCAGCATTTT.

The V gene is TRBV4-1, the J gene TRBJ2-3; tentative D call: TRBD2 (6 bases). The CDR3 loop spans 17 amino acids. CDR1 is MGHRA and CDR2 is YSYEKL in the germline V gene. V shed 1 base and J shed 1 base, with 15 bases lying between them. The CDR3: CASSQGILGEGTDTQYF. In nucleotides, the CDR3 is TGCGCCAGCAGCCAAGGAATCCTTGGGGAGGGCACAGATACGCAGTATTTT.

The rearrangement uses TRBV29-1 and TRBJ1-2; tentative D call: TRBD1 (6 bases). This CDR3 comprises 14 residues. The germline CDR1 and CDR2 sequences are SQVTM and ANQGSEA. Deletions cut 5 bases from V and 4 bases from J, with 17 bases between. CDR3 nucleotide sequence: TGCAGCGTTCCTACAGGGTCTAGTCCCTATGGCTACACCTTC. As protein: CSVPTGSSPYGYTF.

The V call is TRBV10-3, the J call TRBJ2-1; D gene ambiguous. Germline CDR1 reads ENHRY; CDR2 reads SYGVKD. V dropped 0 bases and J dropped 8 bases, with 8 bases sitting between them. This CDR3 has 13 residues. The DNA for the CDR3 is TGTGCCATCAGTGAGTCGGGCGTACATGAGCAGTTCTTC. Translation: CAISESGVHEQFF.

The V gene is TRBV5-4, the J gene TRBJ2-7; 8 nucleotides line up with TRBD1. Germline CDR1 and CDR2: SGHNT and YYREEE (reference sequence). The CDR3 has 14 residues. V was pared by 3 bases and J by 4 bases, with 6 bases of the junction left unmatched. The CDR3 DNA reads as TGTGCCAGCAGCTCCAACAGGGGGTTGTACGAGCAGTACTTC. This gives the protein CASSSNRGLYEQYF. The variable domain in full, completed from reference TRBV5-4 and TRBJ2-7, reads ETGVTQSPTHLIKTRGQQVTLRCSSQSGHNTVSWYQQALGQGPQFIFQYYREEENGRGNFPPRFSGLQFPNYSSELNVNALELDDSALYLCASSSNRGLYEQYFGPGTRLTVT.

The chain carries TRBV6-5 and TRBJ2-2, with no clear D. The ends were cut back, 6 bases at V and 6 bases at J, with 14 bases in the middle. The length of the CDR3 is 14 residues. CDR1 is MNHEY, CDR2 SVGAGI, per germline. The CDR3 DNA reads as TGTGCCAGCAGACCCTCAGCGAAGCCCGGGGAGCTGTTTTTT. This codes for CASRPSAKPGELFF.

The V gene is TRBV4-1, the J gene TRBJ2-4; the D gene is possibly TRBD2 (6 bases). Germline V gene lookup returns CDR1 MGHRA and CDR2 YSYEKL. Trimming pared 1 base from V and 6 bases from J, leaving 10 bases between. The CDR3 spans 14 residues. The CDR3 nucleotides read TGCGCCAGCAGCCAAGTATCGGGACTAAACATTCAGTACTTC. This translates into CASSQVSGLNIQYF.

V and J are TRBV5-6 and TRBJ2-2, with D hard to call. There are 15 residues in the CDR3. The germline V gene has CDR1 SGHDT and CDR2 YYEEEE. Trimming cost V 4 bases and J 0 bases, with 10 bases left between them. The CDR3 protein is CASSTTPTNTGELFF. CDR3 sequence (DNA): TGTGCCAGCAGCACGACACCTACGAACACCGGGGAGCTGTTTTTT. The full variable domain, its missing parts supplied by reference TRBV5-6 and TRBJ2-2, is DAGVTQSPTHLIKTRGQQVTLRCSPKSGHDTVSWYQQALGQGPQFIFQYYEEEERQRGNFPDRFSGHQFPNYSSELNVNALLLGDSALYLCASSTTPTNTGELFFGEGSRLTVL.

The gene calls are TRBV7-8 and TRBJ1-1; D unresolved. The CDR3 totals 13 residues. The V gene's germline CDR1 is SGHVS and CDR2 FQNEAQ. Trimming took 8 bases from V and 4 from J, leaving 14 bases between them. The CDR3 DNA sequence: TGTGCCAGCGCCATCGGGTCGGGCACTGAAGCTTTCTTT. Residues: CASAIGSGTEAFF.

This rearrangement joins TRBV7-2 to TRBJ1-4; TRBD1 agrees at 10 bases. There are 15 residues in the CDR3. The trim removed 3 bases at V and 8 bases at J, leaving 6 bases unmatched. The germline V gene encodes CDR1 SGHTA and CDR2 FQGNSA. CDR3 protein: CASSLAGTGVEKLFF. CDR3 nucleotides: TGTGCCAGCAGCTTGGCCGGGACAGGGGTCGAAAAACTGTTTTTT.

In nucleotides, the CDR3 is TGTGCCAGCAGCTTAACCGGGACTGCTAATTCACCCCTCCACTTT. Its protein is CASSLTGTANSPLHF. The chain couples TRBV7-2 to TRBJ1-6, with TRBD1 as a possible D gene (5 bases). Germline lookup yields CDR1 SGHTA and CDR2 FQGNSA. V shed 2 bases and J shed 6 bases, with 11 bases lying between them. The CDR3 spans 15 residues.

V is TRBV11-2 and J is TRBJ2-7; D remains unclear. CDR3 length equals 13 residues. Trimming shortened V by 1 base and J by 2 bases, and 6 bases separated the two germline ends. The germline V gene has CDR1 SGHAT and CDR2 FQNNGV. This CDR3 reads CASSLAGAYEQYF. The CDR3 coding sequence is TGTGCCAGCAGCTTAGCTGGAGCCTACGAGCAGTACTTC.

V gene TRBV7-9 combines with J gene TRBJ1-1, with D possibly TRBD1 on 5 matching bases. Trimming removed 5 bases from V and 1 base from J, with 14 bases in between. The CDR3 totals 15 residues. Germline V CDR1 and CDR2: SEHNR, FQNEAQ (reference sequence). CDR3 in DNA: TGTGCCAGCAGCGGGACCGGGACTCAGAACACTGAAGCTTTCTTT. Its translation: CASSGTGTQNTEAFF.

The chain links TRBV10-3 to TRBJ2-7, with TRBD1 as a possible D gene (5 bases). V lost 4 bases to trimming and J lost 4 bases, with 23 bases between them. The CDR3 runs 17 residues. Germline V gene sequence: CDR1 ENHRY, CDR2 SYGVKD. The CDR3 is CAISVLGIAGSSYEQYF. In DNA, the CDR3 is TGTGCCATCAGTGTCCTGGGGATCGCAGGGTCGTCTTACGAGCAGTACTTC.

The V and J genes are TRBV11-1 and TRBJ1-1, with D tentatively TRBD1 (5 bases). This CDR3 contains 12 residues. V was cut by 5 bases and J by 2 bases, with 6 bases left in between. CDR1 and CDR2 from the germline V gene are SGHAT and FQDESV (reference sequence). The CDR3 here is CASSRTNTEAFF. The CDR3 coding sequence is TGTGCCAGCAGCAGGACAAACACTGAAGCTTTCTTT. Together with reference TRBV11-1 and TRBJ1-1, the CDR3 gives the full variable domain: EAEVAQSPRYKITEKSQAVAFWCDPISGHATLYWYRQILGQGPELLVQFQDESVVDDSQLPKDRFSAERLKGVDSTLKIQPAELGDSAMYLCASSRTNTEAFFGQGTRLTVV.

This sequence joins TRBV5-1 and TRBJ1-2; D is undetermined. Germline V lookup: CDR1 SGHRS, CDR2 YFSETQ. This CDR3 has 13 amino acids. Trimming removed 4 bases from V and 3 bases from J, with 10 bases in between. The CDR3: CASSPSVDYGYTF. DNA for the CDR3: TGCGCCAGCAGCCCGAGCGTGGACTATGGCTACACCTTC.

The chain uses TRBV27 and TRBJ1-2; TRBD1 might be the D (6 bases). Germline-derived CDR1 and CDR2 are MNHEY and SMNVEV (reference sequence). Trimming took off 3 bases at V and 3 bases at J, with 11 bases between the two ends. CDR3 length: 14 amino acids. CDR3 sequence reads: CASSFGAGDYGYTF. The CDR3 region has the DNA TGTGCCAGCAGTTTCGGGGCAGGGGACTATGGCTACACCTTC.

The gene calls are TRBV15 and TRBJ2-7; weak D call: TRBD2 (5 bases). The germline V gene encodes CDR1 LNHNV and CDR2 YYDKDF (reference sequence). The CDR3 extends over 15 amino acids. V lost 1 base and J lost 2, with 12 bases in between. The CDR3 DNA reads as TGTGCCACCAGCAGAGGAGGGCACGGCCCCTACGAGCAGTACTTC. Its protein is CATSRGGHGPYEQYF.

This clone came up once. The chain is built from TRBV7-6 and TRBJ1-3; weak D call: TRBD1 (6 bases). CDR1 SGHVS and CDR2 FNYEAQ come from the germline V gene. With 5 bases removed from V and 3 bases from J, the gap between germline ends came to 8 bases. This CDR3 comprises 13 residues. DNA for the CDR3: TGTGCCAGCAGCCCGACAGGTGGAAACACCATATATTTT. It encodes CASSPTGGNTIYF.

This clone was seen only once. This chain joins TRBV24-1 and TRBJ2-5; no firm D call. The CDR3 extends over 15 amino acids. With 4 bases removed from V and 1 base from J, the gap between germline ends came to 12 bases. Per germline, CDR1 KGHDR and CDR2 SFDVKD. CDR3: CATSDPSTSQETQYF. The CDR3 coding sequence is TGTGCCACCAGTGACCCGTCAACGAGCCAAGAGACCCAGTACTTC.

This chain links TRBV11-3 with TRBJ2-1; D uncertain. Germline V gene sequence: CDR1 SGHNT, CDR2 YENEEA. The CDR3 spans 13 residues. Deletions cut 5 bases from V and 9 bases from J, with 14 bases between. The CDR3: CASSLGPTGEQFF. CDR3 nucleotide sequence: TGTGCCAGCAGCCTAGGCCCTACCGGTGAGCAGTTCTTC.

The CDR3 here is CASSLSVSVYNEQFF. Written as DNA, the CDR3 is TGTGCCAGCAGCTTAAGTGTTAGCGTGTACAATGAGCAGTTCTTC. The V and J genes are TRBV11-1 and TRBJ2-1; D might be TRBD2 (5 bases). Per germline, CDR1 SGHAT and CDR2 FQDESV (reference sequence). The CDR3 extends over 15 amino acids. Trimming shortened V by 2 bases and J by 4 bases, and 12 bases separated the two germline ends.

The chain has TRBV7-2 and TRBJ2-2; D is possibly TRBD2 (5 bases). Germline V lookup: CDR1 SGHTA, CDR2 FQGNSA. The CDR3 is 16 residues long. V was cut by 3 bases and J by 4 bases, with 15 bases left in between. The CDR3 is CASSFIMSAGTGELFF. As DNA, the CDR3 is TGTGCCAGCAGCTTTATCATGTCCGCGGGCACCGGGGAGCTGTTTTTT.

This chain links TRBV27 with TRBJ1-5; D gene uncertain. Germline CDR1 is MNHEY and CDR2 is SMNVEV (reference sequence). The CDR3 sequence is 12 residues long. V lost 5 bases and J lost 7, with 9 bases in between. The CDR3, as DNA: TGTGCCAGCAGTCCCCCTGGCCAGCCCCAGCATTTT. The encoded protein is CASSPPGQPQHF.